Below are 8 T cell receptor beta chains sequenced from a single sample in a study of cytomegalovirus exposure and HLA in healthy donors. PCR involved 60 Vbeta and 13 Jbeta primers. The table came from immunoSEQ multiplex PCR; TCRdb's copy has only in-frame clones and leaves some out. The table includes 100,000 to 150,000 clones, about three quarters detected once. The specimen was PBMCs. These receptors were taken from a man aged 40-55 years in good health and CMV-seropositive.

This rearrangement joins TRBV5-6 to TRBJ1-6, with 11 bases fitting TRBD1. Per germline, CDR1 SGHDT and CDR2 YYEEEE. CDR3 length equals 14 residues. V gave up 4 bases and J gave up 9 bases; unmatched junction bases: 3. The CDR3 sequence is CASSRDRGVSPLHF. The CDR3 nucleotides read TGTGCCAGCAGCCGGGACAGGGGGGTTTCACCCCTCCACTTT.

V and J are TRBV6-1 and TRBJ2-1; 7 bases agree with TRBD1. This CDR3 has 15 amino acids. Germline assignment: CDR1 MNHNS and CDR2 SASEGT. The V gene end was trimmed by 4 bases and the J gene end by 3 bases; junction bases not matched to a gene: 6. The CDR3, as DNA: TGTGCCAGCAGTGTGCAGGGGGATATCTACAATGAGCAGTTCTTC. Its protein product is CASSVQGDIYNEQFF.

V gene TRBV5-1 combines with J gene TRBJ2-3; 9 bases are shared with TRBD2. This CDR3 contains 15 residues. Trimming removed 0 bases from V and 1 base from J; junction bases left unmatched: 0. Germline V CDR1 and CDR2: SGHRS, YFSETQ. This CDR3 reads CASSLASGGTDTQYF. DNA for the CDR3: TGCGCCAGCAGCTTGGCTAGCGGGGGCACAGATACGCAGTATTTT.

The DNA for the CDR3 is TGTGCCAGCGCACAGCACACGAGAAACACCATATATTTT. Protein sequence: CASAQHTRNTIYF. The chain has TRBV28 and TRBJ1-3; D is unclear. CDR1 and CDR2 from the germline V gene are MDHEN and SYDVKM. Between the trimmed V and J ends, which lost 8 bases and 5 bases, there was a span of 13 bases. This CDR3 is built from 13 residues.

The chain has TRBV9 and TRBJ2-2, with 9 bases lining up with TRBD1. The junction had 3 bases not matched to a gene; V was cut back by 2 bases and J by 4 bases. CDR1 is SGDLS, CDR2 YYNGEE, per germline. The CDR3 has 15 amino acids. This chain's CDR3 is CASSVGTGTTGELFF. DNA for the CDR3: TGTGCCAGCAGCGTGGGGACAGGGACCACCGGGGAGCTGTTTTTT.

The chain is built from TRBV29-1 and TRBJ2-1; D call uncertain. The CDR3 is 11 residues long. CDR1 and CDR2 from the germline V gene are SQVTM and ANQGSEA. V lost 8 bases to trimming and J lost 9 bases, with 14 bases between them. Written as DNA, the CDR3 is TGCAGCTACGAGATTCTAGGTGAGCAGTTCTTC. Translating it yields CSYEILGEQFF.

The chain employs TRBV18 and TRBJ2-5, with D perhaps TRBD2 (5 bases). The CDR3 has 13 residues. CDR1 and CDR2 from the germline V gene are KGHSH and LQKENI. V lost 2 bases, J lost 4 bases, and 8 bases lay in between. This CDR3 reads CASSPKDSETQYF. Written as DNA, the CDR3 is TGTGCCAGCTCACCAAAGGACTCAGAGACCCAGTACTTC.

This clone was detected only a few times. The CDR3 is CASSFPRLAGGYYEQYF. The CDR3 region has the DNA TGTGCCAGCAGTTTCCCACGACTAGCGGGAGGGTACTACGAGCAGTACTTC. The V gene is TRBV28, the J gene TRBJ2-7; 14 nucleotides agree with TRBD2. Germline V gene sequence: CDR1 MDHEN, CDR2 SYDVKM. The CDR3 spans 17 residues. With V trimmed by 3 bases and J by 3 bases, 7 bases remained unmatched.